Below, 30 T cell receptor beta chains from the same sample are listed, as sequenced in a study of tumor-infiltrating lymphocytes in primary liver carcinoma. TCR beta cDNA came from roughly 0.45 ug total RNA, primed with a constant-region primer. Libraries covering TCR beta were generated through three nested multiplex PCR rounds (using a slightly modified ARM-PCR). Running 9 to 11 cycles apiece, the first two PCR rounds relied on TRBV1-TRBV30 forward primers together with a C-beta reverse primer. From the multiplex PCR reads, TCRdb called clonotypes with MiXCR, one entry per CDR3 protein. In the table there are about 200,000 distinct CDR3 sequences, around 81% of which are singletons. Joint extraction of RNA and DNA used roughly 17-32 mg of bulk tissue that was unsorted. The source material was tumor tissue from primary liver carcinoma. Receptors originate from a man aged 35 to 55 with primary liver carcinoma and hepatitis B virus infection.

Note on this clonotype: This may arise from a read error, as a much more abundant clone is one base away. V gene TRBV28 combines with J gene TRBJ2-5; 7 bases agree with TRBD1. The CDR3 is 13 amino acids. The germline CDR1 and CDR2 sequences are MDHEN and SYDVKM. The CDR3 loop is CACREQGRETQYF. CDR3 coding DNA: TGTGCCTGCAGGGAACAGGGGCGGGAGACCCAGTACTTC.

This clonotype was seen at least ten times. This chain links TRBV29-1 with TRBJ2-2, with 14 nucleotides matching TRBD2. J gave up 5 bases and V 7 bases, and 6 bases lay outside the gene matches. From germline, CDR1 is SQVTM and CDR2 ANQGSEA. This CDR3 spans 15 amino acids. The CDR3 spells CSAAGTSGRTGELFF. In DNA, the CDR3 is TGCAGCGCGGCCGGGACTAGCGGGAGAACCGGGGAGCTGTTTTTT.

Notes on this clonotype: A read error may account for a junction end that differs from germline. The rearrangement links TRBV11-2 to TRBJ2-1, with D unresolved. CDR1 and CDR2 (germline): SGHAT, FQNNGV. The CDR3 spans 15 residues. CDR3 loop: CASGLVLLSYSEQFF. The CDR3 bases are TGTGCCAGCGGCTTAGTCCTCCTCTCCTACAGTGAGCAGTTCTTC.

Regarding this clonotype: A single base separates this from a much larger clone, so it may be a read error. The V and J genes are TRBV30 and TRBJ2-2; possibly TRBD2 for D (6 bases). The CDR3 length is 15 residues. CDR1 GTSNPN and CDR2 SVGIG come from the germline V gene (reference sequence). V dropped 0 bases and J dropped 1 base, with 9 bases sitting between them. The chain's CDR3 is CAWSVSGENTGELFF. The CDR3 DNA reads as TGTGCCTGGAGTGTATCGGGAGAGAACACCGGGGAGCTGTTTTTT. The variable domain in full, completed from reference TRBV30 and TRBJ2-2, reads SQTIHQWPATLVQPVGSPLSLECTVEGTSNPNLYWYRQAAGRGLQLLFYSVGIGQISSEVPQNLSASRPQDRQFILSSKKLLLSDSGFYLCAWSVSGENTGELFFGEGSRLTVL.

Concerning this clonotype itself: Germline and junction disagree at one end, which may indicate a read error. V and J are TRBV6-1 and TRBJ2-5; the D call may be TRBD1 or TRBD2 (5 bases each). Germline loops: CDR1 MNHNS, CDR2 SASEGT. The CDR3 is made up of 15 amino acids. For the CDR3, the DNA is TGTGCCAGCACGCCGTCTTGGGGGAGTCAAGAGACCCGGTACTTC. Translation: CASTPSWGSQETRYF.

This clonotype was seen at least ten times. The chain uses TRBV28 and TRBJ2-5, with a tentative D call TRBD2 (6 bases). This CDR3 has 14 residues. Germline V lookup: CDR1 MDHEN, CDR2 SYDVKM. The V and J ends lost 10 bases and 1 base respectively, with 16 bases between them. In DNA, the CDR3 is TGTGCCACCCAACCGGAGGGAGGCCAAGAGACCCAGTACTTC. This encodes CATQPEGGQETQYF.

V usage is TRBV19 and J usage is TRBJ2-1; the D call may be TRBD1 or TRBD2 (5 bases each). CDR3 length: 11 amino acids. Germline values: CDR1 LNHDA, CDR2 SQIVND (reference sequence). CDR3 protein: CTTRGYNEQFF. The CDR3 nucleotides are TGTACCACGAGGGGTTACAATGAGCAGTTCTTC.

In regard to this clonotype: At one boundary the junction diverges from the germline segment, which might be a read error. The chain recombines TRBV12-3 or TRBV12-4 with TRBJ2-5; D gene uncertain. The CDR3 is made up of 13 amino acids. The CDR3 reads CVSSWGQVGTQYF. CDR3 sequence (DNA): TGTGTCAGCAGTTGGGGTCAGGTAGGGACCCAGTACTTC.

Remarks on this clonotype: Mismatch with germline at one junction end may stem from a read error. The chain recombines TRBV19 with TRBJ2-7, with TRBD1 as a possible D gene (5 bases). CDR1 is LNHDA and CDR2 is SQIVND in the germline V gene (reference sequence). The CDR3 extends over 14 amino acids. The CDR3 loop reads CASSIGAGRYEQYF. Here the CDR3 DNA reads TGTGCCAGTAGTATAGGGGCAGGGCGCTACGAACAGTACTTC. The full variable domain, in which reference TRBV19 and TRBJ2-7 provide the parts outside the CDR3, is DGGITQSPKYLFRKEGQNVTLSCEQNLNHDAMYWYRQDPGQGLRLIYYSQIVNDFQKGDIAEGYSVSREKKESFPLTVTSAQKNPTAFYLCASSIGAGRYEQYFGPGTRLTVT.

Remarks on this clonotype: One end of the junction does not line up with germline, which may come from a read error. J is TRBJ1-5 and V is TRBV11-3; a possible D gene is TRBD1 (5 bases). The V gene's germline CDR1 is SGHNT and CDR2 YENEEA. The CDR3 has 15 amino acids. The CDR3 bases are TGTGCCATCAGCTCAGTTCTGGGGGTGGATCAGCCCCAGCATTTT. Protein: CAISSVLGVDQPQHF.

As concerns this clonotype: This is likely a read error, given that the CDR3 carries no conserved phenylalanine or tryptophan at its end. The rearrangement joins TRBV2 to TRBJ2-7; 9 bases match TRBD2. Germline-derived CDR1 and CDR2 are SNHLY and FYNNEI. The trim removed 9 bases at V and 3 bases at J, leaving 6 bases unmatched. The CDR3 has 13 amino acids. The CDR3, as DNA: TGTGCCAGTATAGCGGGAGTATGCTACGAGCAGTACATC. Translated, it gives CASIAGVCYEQYI.

Regarding this clonotype: A much larger clone differs by one base, so this may be a read error. CDR3 sequence reads: CASSGPYNSPLHF. In DNA form, the CDR3 reads TGTGCCAGTAGCGGGCCCTATAATTCACCCCTCCACTTT. The rearrangement joins TRBV19 to TRBJ1-6; D unresolved. V shed 6 bases and J shed 2 bases, with 5 bases lying between them. The CDR3 has 13 amino acids. The germline V gene has CDR1 LNHDA and CDR2 SQIVND (reference sequence).

With respect to this clonotype: No conserved phenylalanine or tryptophan is present at the end of the CDR3, so a read error is the likely explanation. The V gene is TRBV29-1, the J gene TRBJ2-5, with D perhaps assigned TRBD1 or TRBD2 (6 bases each). Germline V gene lookup returns CDR1 SQVTM and CDR2 ANQGSEA. V was cut by 4 bases and J by 7 bases, with 16 bases left in between. The CDR3 covers 13 residues. The CDR3 is CSVVSTGRRTQYL. The CDR3 nucleotides read TGCAGCGTTGTATCAACAGGGAGGCGGACCCAGTACTTA.

V and J are TRBV29-1 and TRBJ1-1; the D is unclear. The CDR3 extends over 13 amino acids. Germline values: CDR1 SQVTM, CDR2 ANQGSEA. The CDR3, as DNA: TGCAACGCCCTACCAGACGTGAACACTGAAGCTTTCTTT. Protein product: CNALPDVNTEAFF.

The rearrangement uses TRBV29-1 and TRBJ2-5, with no clear D. The V end was cut by 2 bases, the J end by 1 base, with 8 bases between. Germline values: CDR1 SQVTM, CDR2 ANQGSEA. This CDR3 has 13 residues. The CDR3 sequence: CSVEFPAQETQYF. DNA for the CDR3: TGCAGCGTTGAATTCCCCGCCCAAGAGACCCAGTACTTC.

This clonotype was seen repeatedly, ten times or more. This could be a read error, since a much larger clone is one nucleotide away. The chain recombines TRBV11-1 with TRBJ1-1; D is possibly TRBD1 (5 bases). V lost 0 bases to trimming and J lost 1 base, with 9 bases between them. CDR3 length equals 15 residues. Germline V lookup: CDR1 SGHAT, CDR2 FQDESV (reference sequence). CDR3 DNA sequence: TGTGCCAGCAGCTTAGCAGGGGCTAGGAACACTGAAGCTTTCTTT. This codes for CASSLAGARNTEAFF. Complete variable domain (other parts from reference TRBV11-1 and TRBJ1-1): EAEVAQSPRYKITEKSQAVAFWCDPISGHATLYWYRQILGQGPELLVQFQDESVVDDSQLPKDRFSAERLKGVDSTLKIQPAELGDSAMYLCASSLAGARNTEAFFGQGTRLTVV.

V usage is TRBV29-1 and J usage is TRBJ1-2; 12 bases line up with TRBD1. Germline assignment: CDR1 SQVTM and CDR2 ANQGSEA. The ends lost 8 bases at V and 5 bases at J; junction bases unmatched: 12. This CDR3 is 15 amino acids long. The CDR3 DNA follows: TGCAGCATGTCGGGACAGGGGGCCGGCAGTTATGGCTACACCTTC. Protein: CSMSGQGAGSYGYTF. Drawing the rest from reference TRBV29-1 and TRBJ1-2, the complete variable domain is SAVISQKPSRDICQRGTSLTIQCQVDSQVTMMFWYRQQPGQSLTLIATANQGSEATYESGFVIDKFPISRPNLTFSTLTVSNMSPEDSSIYLCSMSGQGAGSYGYTFGSGTRLTVV.

As to this clonotype: The germline gene is not matched at one end of the junction; a read error may be the cause. The chain links TRBV29-1 to TRBJ2-7, with D uncertain. Germline V gene sequence: CDR1 SQVTM, CDR2 ANQGSEA. The CDR3 loop spans 12 amino acids. CDR3 in DNA: TGCAGCGCGGGTATGGGTAATCACGAGCAGTATTTC. Its protein product is CSAGMGNHEQYF.

Regarding this clonotype: With a much larger clone just one base away, this may be a read error. The chain combines TRBV28 with TRBJ1-1; D is perhaps TRBD1 (5 bases). Germline CDR1 MDHEN, CDR2 SYDVKM. CDR3 length: 16 residues. The CDR3 spells CASSPRGQYISTEALF. CDR3 DNA: TGTGCCAGCAGTCCGCGGGGCCAATACATCTCTACTGAAGCTCTCTTT. The variable domain in full, with the rest retrieved from reference TRBV28 and TRBJ1-1, is DVKVTQSSRYLVKRTGEKVFLECVQDMDHENMFWYRQDPGLGLRLIYFSYDVKMKEKGDIPEGYSVSREKKERFSLILESASTNQTSMYLCASSPRGQYISTEALFGQGTRLTVV.

To note about this clonotype: The junction departs from germline at one end; a sequencing error may be responsible. The V gene is TRBV24-1, the J gene TRBJ2-2; possibly TRBD1 for D (5 bases). This CDR3 has 15 residues. CDR1 is KGHDR, CDR2 SFDVKD, per germline. The CDR3 region is CTTREGDYDTGELFF. In DNA, the CDR3 is TGTACCACCAGAGAAGGGGATTACGACACCGGGGAGCTGTTTTTT.

About this clonotype: A junction end diverges from the germline sequence, so it may reflect a read error. The chain links TRBV4-2 to TRBJ2-5; unclear D gene. The CDR3 consists of 15 residues. Germline CDR1 reads LGHNA; CDR2 reads YNFKEQ. The CDR3 here is CVSSQDLGSMETQYF. The CDR3 DNA sequence: TGTGTCAGCAGCCAAGACCTGGGATCGATGGAGACCCAGTACTTC.

Of note for this clonotype: This sequence may be a read error, since a much larger clone differs from it by one base. The chain couples TRBV12-3 or TRBV12-4 to TRBJ1-3; TRBD1 matches at 9 bases. This CDR3 has 14 residues. V trimming: 10 bases; J trimming: 2 bases; junction bases outside the gene matches: 6. The CDR3 DNA reads as TGTGCCATCCACAGGGGGCTCCCTGGAAACACCATATATTTT. It encodes CAIHRGLPGNTIYF.

Concerning this clonotype itself: Relative to the germline gene, one junction end is altered; a read error may explain this. The chain recombines TRBV7-9 with TRBJ1-1; 9 nucleotides line up with TRBD1. This CDR3 spans 17 amino acids. Germline CDR1 SEHNR, CDR2 FQNEAQ (reference sequence). The CDR3 sequence is CACSSGTGITRHTEAFF. The CDR3 DNA is TGTGCCTGCAGCTCAGGGACAGGGATCACAAGGCACACTGAAGCTTTCTTT. Full variable domain (missing parts from reference TRBV7-9 and TRBJ1-1): DTGVSQNPRHKITKRGQNVTFRCDPISEHNRLYWYRQTLGQGPEFLTYFQNEAQLEKSRLLSDRFSAERPKGSFSTLEIQRTEQGDSAMYLCACSSGTGITRHTEAFFGQGTRLTVV.

Points on this clonotype: A read error is possible here, since a much larger clone lies one base away. This chain connects TRBV7-9 to TRBJ2-1, with 7 bases that match TRBD2. Germline lookup yields CDR1 SEHNR and CDR2 FQNEAQ (reference sequence). After removal of 1 base from V and 7 bases from J, the junction contained 10 bases not matched to a gene. The CDR3 consists of 16 residues. CDR3 residues: CASSLGVGLVGNEQFF. CDR3 in DNA: TGTGCCAGCAGCTTAGGGGTTGGACTAGTAGGTAATGAGCAGTTCTTC. Together with reference TRBV7-9 and TRBJ2-1, the CDR3 gives the full variable domain: DTGVSQNPRHKITKRGQNVTFRCDPISEHNRLYWYRQTLGQGPEFLTYFQNEAQLEKSRLLSDRFSAERPKGSFSTLEIQRTEQGDSAMYLCASSLGVGLVGNEQFFGPGTRLTVL.

About this clonotype itself: The conserved closing phenylalanine or tryptophan is absent in this CDR3, likely reflecting a read error. The genes are TRBV29-1 and TRBJ2-1, with TRBD2 matching 11 bases. The germline gives CDR1 SQVTM, CDR2 ANQGSEA. The CDR3 length is 15 residues. The CDR3 DNA follows: TGCAGCGTTGGAGTAGCGGGAGGGTTCTACATTGAGCAGTTCTCC. Encoded protein: CSVGVAGGFYIEQFS.

As to this clonotype: One end of the junction does not line up with germline, which may come from a read error. The chain carries TRBV12-3 or TRBV12-4 and TRBJ1-2; possibly TRBD1 for D (5 bases). The CDR3 covers 14 residues. The CDR3 here is CASSLRGLDYGYTF. CDR3 coding DNA: TGTGCCAGCAGTTTAAGGGGCCTCGACTATGGCTACACGTTC.

The gene calls are TRBV4-2 and TRBJ1-6; weak D call: TRBD1 (5 bases). The CDR3 sequence is 16 residues long. Between the trimmed V and J ends, which lost 4 bases and 8 bases, there was a span of 18 bases. Germline V lookup: CDR1 LGHNA, CDR2 YNFKEQ. CDR3 in DNA: TGTGCCAGCAGCCGAAAGGGGTCAGGAGGAGATTCACCCCTCCACTTT. Translating gives CASSRKGSGGDSPLHF.

In regard to this clonotype: One end of the junction fails to match germline, which may point to a read error. The chain carries TRBV28 and TRBJ1-5; D ambiguous. Germline V lookup: CDR1 MDHEN, CDR2 SYDVKM. The CDR3 is 15 amino acids. The CDR3 reads CASMVRLSSHQPQHF. The CDR3 nucleotides are TGTGCCAGCATGGTGAGACTAAGTAGCCATCAGCCCCAGCATTTT.

A remark on this clonotype: An end of the junction differs from the germline gene, which may be a read error. This chain joins TRBV12-3 or TRBV12-4 and TRBJ1-4; D remains unclear. This CDR3 region has 13 residues. CDR3 sequence: CGSSLAGIEKLFF. CDR3 nucleotide sequence: TGTGGCAGCAGTTTAGCGGGCATTGAAAAACTGTTTTTT.

The gene calls are TRBV11-2 and TRBJ1-2; D is ambiguous. With 5 bases removed from V and 8 bases from J, the gap between germline ends came to 15 bases. CDR3 size: 13 residues. The V gene's germline CDR1 is SGHAT and CDR2 FQNNGV. In nucleotides, the CDR3 is TGTGCCAGCAGCGTCGGGTGGGGTGGCGGCTACACCTTC. It is translated as CASSVGWGGGYTF.